These 22 T cell receptor beta chains were sequenced from one sample in a study of Graves' ophthalmopathy and Graves' hyperthyroidism (dated by TCRdb to 2016 to 2019). Sequencing took place on an Illumina HiSeq 2000. TCR beta CDR3 regions were amplified from RNA transcripts for repertoire sequencing. The first round of RT-PCR was done with HTBI primers and the Qiagen OneStep RT-PCR kit, and was followed by a second round of multiplex PCR, then size selection and purification. TCRdb passed the public sequencing reads through fastp at Q25 and MiXCR, retaining productive beta sequences. One record per CDR3 amino acid sequence lists the most common genes and DNA. A total of about 370,000 distinct CDR3 sequences appear in this sample, about a sixth of them only once. 2.4% of the sample is held by the ten biggest clonotypes. The sequencing input was peripheral blood. The source is an adult woman with stable Graves' hyperthyroidism.

This clonotype was seen at least ten times. V gene TRBV20-1 combines with J gene TRBJ2-7; 7 nucleotides match TRBD2. The CDR3 runs 16 residues. The V and J ends lost 3 bases and 3 bases, in that order; junction bases with no gene match: 14. Germline loops: CDR1 DFQATT, CDR2 SNEGSKA (reference sequence). CDR3 DNA: TGCAGTGCTAGCTCCATCCGGGACTACATTGGCTACGAGCAGTACTTC. Its translation is CSASSIRDYIGYEQYF.

In this sample, this clonotype turned up many times. The J gene is TRBJ2-5, the V gene TRBV7-9, with 7 bases fitting TRBD2. V lost 5 bases and J lost 5; bases outside the gene matches: 17. The CDR3 has 17 amino acids. Germline-derived CDR1 and CDR2 are SEHNR and FQNEAQ (reference sequence). The CDR3: CASSPRPGGRSQETQYF. CDR3 coding DNA: TGTGCCAGCAGCCCAAGGCCGGGAGGCCGGTCCCAGGAGACCCAGTACTTC.

This clonotype has at least ten counts. The chain joins TRBV12-3 or TRBV12-4 to TRBJ1-5; weak D call: TRBD1 (5 bases). V lost 7 bases and J 0 bases, leaving 10 bases between the germline ends. There are 14 residues in the CDR3. This CDR3 reads CASTGGYSNQPQHF. CDR3 bases: TGTGCCAGCACGGGGGGTTATAGCAATCAGCCCCAGCATTTT.

This clonotype has ten or more counts. V gene TRBV29-1 combines with J gene TRBJ1-1; unclear D gene. Trimming removed 4 bases at V and 6 bases at J, with 12 bases between. CDR1 is SQVTM, CDR2 ANQGSEA, per germline. CDR3 length: 12 amino acids. The CDR3 reads CSVAFGDSEAFF. CDR3 DNA sequence: TGCAGCGTTGCCTTTGGGGATTCTGAAGCTTTCTTT.

This clonotype turned up a few times. The J gene is TRBJ1-2, the V gene TRBV5-6; maybe TRBD1 (5 bases). CDR1 SGHDT and CDR2 YYEEEE come from the germline V gene. The germline V and J ends were trimmed by 7 bases and 4 bases, with 14 bases remaining between them. CDR3 length equals 13 residues. CDR3 in amino acids: CASRPGGSYGYTF. The CDR3 bases are TGTGCCAGCCGCCCCGGGGGTTCCTATGGCTACACCTTC.

This clonotype has at least ten counts. The V call is TRBV6-5, the J call TRBJ2-5, with 8 bases matching TRBD1. V gave up 8 bases and J gave up 5 bases; unmatched junction bases: 16. Germline values: CDR1 MNHEY, CDR2 SVGAGI. This CDR3 contains 16 residues. CDR3 sequence (DNA): TGTGCCAGCGGCAGGGGGCGGAAGGGTAGTGACGAGACCCAGTACTTC. This translates into CASGRGRKGSDETQYF.

This clonotype was counted at least ten times. The CDR3 loop is CATSDPGSEETQYF. The CDR3 DNA follows: TGTGCCACCAGTGATCCAGGGAGTGAAGAGACCCAGTACTTC. V and J are TRBV24-1 and TRBJ2-5; D tentatively reads TRBD1 or TRBD2 (5 bases each). CDR3 length equals 14 residues. In germline, CDR1 is KGHDR, CDR2 SFDVKD. V lost 3 bases, J lost 3 bases, and 10 bases lay in between.

This clonotype has a count of ten or more. The chain has TRBV2 and TRBJ1-1, with D hard to call. The CDR3 spans 14 residues. Trimming stripped 3 bases from V and 0 bases from J, with 8 bases between. Germline V gene sequence: CDR1 SNHLY, CDR2 FYNNEI. Written as DNA, the CDR3 is TGTGCCAGCAGTGATCCGCGGATGAACACTGAAGCTTTCTTT. It specifies CASSDPRMNTEAFF.

This clonotype was detected many times. The V gene is TRBV10-3, the J gene TRBJ2-7, with D unresolved. The V gene's germline CDR1 is ENHRY and CDR2 SYGVKD. CDR3 length: 13 residues. V shed 0 bases and J shed 4 bases, with 7 bases lying between them. The CDR3 DNA follows: TGTGCCATCAGTGAGTCGGCGCGTTACGAGCAGTACTTC. This gives the protein CAISESARYEQYF.

This clonotype has ten or more counts. The V call is TRBV7-3, the J call TRBJ1-1; D gene uncertain. Germline values: CDR1 SGHTA, CDR2 FQGTGA. The CDR3 spans 14 residues. Trimming pared 3 bases from V and 1 base from J, leaving 9 bases between. The CDR3 DNA sequence: TGTGCCAGCAGCTTGATGGCCGAGAACACTGAAGCTTTCTTT. It encodes CASSLMAENTEAFF. Full variable domain (missing parts from reference TRBV7-3 and TRBJ1-1): GAGVSQTPSNKVTEKGKYVELRCDPISGHTALYWYRQSLGQGPEFLIYFQGTGAADDSGLPNDRFFAVRPEGSVSTLKIQRTERGDSAVYLCASSLMAENTEAFFGQGTRLTVV.

This clonotype was counted ten times or more. V is TRBV28 and J is TRBJ2-7, with D hard to call. From germline, CDR1 is MDHEN and CDR2 SYDVKM. CDR3 length equals 13 residues. Trimming took 3 bases from V and 2 from J, leaving 8 bases between them. The CDR3 loop reads CASSFSGPYEQYF. In DNA form, the CDR3 reads TGTGCCAGCAGTTTTTCCGGGCCCTACGAGCAGTACTTC. The variable domain in full, with the rest retrieved from reference TRBV28 and TRBJ2-7, is DVKVTQSSRYLVKRTGEKVFLECVQDMDHENMFWYRQDPGLGLRLIYFSYDVKMKEKGDIPEGYSVSREKKERFSLILESASTNQTSMYLCASSFSGPYEQYFGPGTRLTVT.

This clonotype was detected many times. The genes are TRBV11-2 and TRBJ1-1, with D perhaps matching TRBD1 (5 bases). The CDR3 spans 14 residues. Trimming shortened V by 7 bases and J by 3 bases, and 15 bases separated the two germline ends. Germline V CDR1 and CDR2: SGHAT, FQNNGV. Here the CDR3 reads CASTPWGDYTEAFF. The CDR3 DNA reads TGTGCCAGCACCCCTTGGGGGGATTACACTGAAGCTTTCTTT.

Notes on this clonotype: Being one base from a much bigger clone, this may be a read error. The CDR3 region has the DNA TGTGCCTGGAGTGTACAAATAAACACTGAAGCTTGCTTT. Translated: CAWSVQINTEACF. V usage is TRBV30 and J usage is TRBJ1-1; no clear D gene. Germline CDR1 and CDR2: GTSNPN and SVGIG (reference sequence). The CDR3 consists of 13 residues.

As concerns this clonotype: At one end the junction does not follow the germline gene, possibly because of a read error. The DNA of the CDR3 is TGTGCCAGCAGCTTAGGTGGGGTCAGGGGCCAGCCTCAGCATTTT. Translated, it gives CASSLGGVRGQPQHF. V gene TRBV7-2 combines with J gene TRBJ1-5; tentatively, D is TRBD1 (6 bases). CDR3 length: 15 residues. Germline CDR1 and CDR2: SGHTA and FQGNSA. Supplemented by reference TRBV7-2 and TRBJ1-5, the full variable domain reads GAGVSQSPSNKVTEKGKDVELRCDPISGHTALYWYRQSLGQGLEFLIYFQGNSAPDKSGLPSDRFSAERTGGSVSTLTIQRTQQEDSAVYLCASSLGGVRGQPQHFGDGTRLSIL.

This clonotype was seen only a few times. V is TRBV7-8 and J is TRBJ2-7; D may be TRBD2 (6 bases). V lost 4 bases and J lost 4, with 35 bases in between. This CDR3 spans 21 amino acids. CDR1 is SGHVS and CDR2 is FQNEAQ in the germline V gene. CDR3 DNA: TGTGCCAGCAGCTCACCTCACCGAGCGGTGGTGGAGGGGAATGATGTTTACGAGCAGTACTTC. Translating gives CASSSPHRAVVEGNDVYEQYF. The entire variable domain, with the rest obtained from reference TRBV7-8 and TRBJ2-7, is as follows: GAGVSQSPRYKVAKRGQDVALRCDPISGHVSLFWYQQALGQGPEFLTYFQNEAQLDKSGLPSDRFFAERPEGSVSTLKIQRTQQEDSAVYLCASSSPHRAVVEGNDVYEQYFGPGTRLTVT.

This clonotype has a count of ten or more. The chain uses TRBV27 and TRBJ1-5; unclear D gene. CDR1 MNHEY and CDR2 SMNVEV come from the germline V gene (reference sequence). V lost 5 bases and J 16 bases, leaving 15 bases between the germline ends. The CDR3 covers 11 residues. The CDR3 DNA follows: TGTGCCAGCAGTAACCTTAAGACAAGACATTTT. Its translation is CASSNLKTRHF.

The J gene is TRBJ1-6, the V gene TRBV7-2, with a tentative D call TRBD1 (5 bases). Deletions cut 3 bases from V and 4 bases from J, with 16 bases between. This CDR3 region has 17 residues. The germline CDR1 and CDR2 sequences are SGHTA and FQGNSA. CDR3 residues: CASSFMTGTGYNSPLHF. In nucleotides, the CDR3 is TGTGCCAGCAGCTTCATGACCGGGACGGGTTATAATTCACCCCTCCACTTT. The entire variable domain, with the rest obtained from reference TRBV7-2 and TRBJ1-6, is as follows: GAGVSQSPSNKVTEKGKDVELRCDPISGHTALYWYRQSLGQGLEFLIYFQGNSAPDKSGLPSDRFSAERTGGSVSTLTIQRTQQEDSAVYLCASSFMTGTGYNSPLHFGNGTRLTVT.

This clonotype was recorded at least ten times. This rearrangement joins TRBV2 to TRBJ1-2; 8 bases fit TRBD1. The germline gives CDR1 SNHLY, CDR2 FYNNEI. The CDR3 is made up of 14 amino acids. V lost 4 bases and J lost 5; bases outside the gene matches: 6. CDR3 sequence (DNA): TGTGCCAGCAGTGCCCAGGGGGCAGGATATGGCTACACCTTC. Protein product: CASSAQGAGYGYTF. Together with reference TRBV2 and TRBJ1-2, the CDR3 gives the full variable domain: EPEVTQTPSHQVTQMGQEVILRCVPISNHLYFYWYRQILGQKVEFLVSFYNNEISEKSEIFDDQFSVERPDGSNFTLKIRSTKLEDSAMYFCASSAQGAGYGYTFGSGTRLTVV.

V is TRBV24-1 and J is TRBJ1-1; maybe TRBD1 (5 bases). Trimming took 3 bases from V and 7 from J, leaving 8 bases between them. The CDR3 loop spans 12 amino acids. Germline lookup yields CDR1 KGHDR and CDR2 SFDVKD. The CDR3 loop is CATSDGTDEAFF. The CDR3 DNA follows: TGTGCCACCAGTGATGGGACGGATGAAGCTTTCTTT.

This clonotype was counted many times. The chain couples TRBV29-1 to TRBJ2-5, with 9 bases aligning to TRBD1. Germline values: CDR1 SQVTM, CDR2 ANQGSEA. The CDR3 totals 14 residues. V lost 8 bases, J lost 5 bases, and 12 bases stayed unmatched. In DNA, the CDR3 is TGCAGCACTTCCGGCTCCGGGACAGGGGAGACCCAGTACTTC. Protein product: CSTSGSGTGETQYF.

J is TRBJ2-4 and V is TRBV19, with TRBD2 as a possible D gene (5 bases). The germline V gene has CDR1 LNHDA and CDR2 SQIVND (reference sequence). This CDR3 contains 16 residues. The V end was cut by 5 bases, the J end by 0 bases, with 14 bases between. CDR3 loop: CASSPMGGGAKNIQYF. In DNA form, the CDR3 reads TGTGCCAGTAGTCCGATGGGCGGAGGAGCCAAAAACATTCAGTACTTC.

This clonotype was recorded many times. V gene TRBV7-8 combines with J gene TRBJ2-4; 13 nucleotides line up with TRBD2. Trimming at V came to 1 base and at J to 6 bases, leaving 9 bases not matched to a gene. The CDR3 is made up of 18 amino acids. Germline-derived CDR1 and CDR2 are SGHVS and FQNEAQ. The CDR3 nucleotides read TGTGCCAGCAGCTTAGGGGGGGGACTAGCGGGACCGGGAAACATTCAGTACTTC. This gives the protein CASSLGGGLAGPGNIQYF.